The source of this TCR beta chain is a study of identical twins. MiXCR, run by TCRdb on the 5' RACE reads, gives a single entry per CDR3 protein. In the table there are 750,000 to 950,000 distinct CDR3 sequences, roughly an eighth of which are singletons. The CDR3 runs to 15 residues. The V end lost 1 base, the J end lost 5 bases, and 15 bases lay between the germline ends. Germline V gene sequence: CDR1 SGHNT, CDR2 YENEEA. This clonotype was seen many times. A further study also used this sample, focusing on yellow fever vaccine responses in identical twins.

Sequenced input: PBMCs. The gene calls are TRBV11-3 and TRBJ2-7, with D possibly being TRBD1 (5 bases). This TCR was recovered from a woman aged 18-29 years in good health. CDR3 loop: CASSLAQGVLNEQYF. DNA of the CDR3: TGTGCCAGCAGCTTAGCCCAAGGGGTTTTAAACGAGCAGTACTTC.